The clone carrying this TCR beta chain appeared a few times. Its target is unknown. The CDR3 runs 17 residues. Looked up from germline, CDR1 is SGHVS and CDR2 is FNYEAQ. The germline V and J ends were trimmed by 5 bases and 3 bases, with 23 bases remaining between them. This sample stems from a study of T cell repertoires in cytomegalovirus infection. A single record per CDR3 protein comes from TCRdb applying MiXCR to the reads. The sample holds about half a million distinct CDR3 sequences, about 44% seen once. The clonotype originates from a human donor in good health (CMV status not recorded). Some clones in this sample may be carry-over from other donors' samples. The sequences come from cultured PBMCs, collected from culture after CMV antigen stimulation. The J gene is TRBJ2-7, the V gene TRBV7-6, with D perhaps matching TRBD2 (6 bases). The CDR3 here is CASSLRMFGRRDYEQYF. The CDR3 DNA reads TGTGCCAGCAGCCTACGTATGTTCGGGAGAAGAGACTACGAGCAGTACTTC.